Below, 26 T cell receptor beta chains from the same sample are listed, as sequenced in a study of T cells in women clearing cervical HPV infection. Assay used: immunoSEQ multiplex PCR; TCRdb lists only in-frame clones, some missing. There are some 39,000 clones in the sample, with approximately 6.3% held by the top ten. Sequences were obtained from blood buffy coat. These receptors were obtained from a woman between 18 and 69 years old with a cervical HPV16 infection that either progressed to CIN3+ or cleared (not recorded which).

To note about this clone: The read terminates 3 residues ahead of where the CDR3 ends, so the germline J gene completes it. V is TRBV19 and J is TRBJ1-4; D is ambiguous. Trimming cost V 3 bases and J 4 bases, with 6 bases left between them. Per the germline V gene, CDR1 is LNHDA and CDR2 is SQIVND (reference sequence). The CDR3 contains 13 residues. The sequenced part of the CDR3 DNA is TGTGCCAGTAGTATTCACATTAATGAAAAA. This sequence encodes CASSIHINEK. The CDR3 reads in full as CASSIHINEKLFF.

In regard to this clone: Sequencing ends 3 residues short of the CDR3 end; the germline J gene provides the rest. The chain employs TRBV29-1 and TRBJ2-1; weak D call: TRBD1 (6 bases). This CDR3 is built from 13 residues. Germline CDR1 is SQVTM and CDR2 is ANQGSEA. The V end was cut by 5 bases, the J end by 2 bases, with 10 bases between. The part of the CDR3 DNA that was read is TGCAGCGTTCCAGGGGTGGCCTACAATGAG. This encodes CSVPGVAYNE. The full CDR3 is CSVPGVAYNEQFF.

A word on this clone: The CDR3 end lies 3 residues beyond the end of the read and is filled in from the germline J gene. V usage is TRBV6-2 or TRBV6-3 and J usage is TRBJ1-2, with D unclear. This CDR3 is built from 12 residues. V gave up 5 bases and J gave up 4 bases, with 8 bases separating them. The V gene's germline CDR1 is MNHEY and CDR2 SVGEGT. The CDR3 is CASSPTRYGYTF. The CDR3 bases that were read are TGTGCCAGCAGTCCCACTCGCTATGGC.

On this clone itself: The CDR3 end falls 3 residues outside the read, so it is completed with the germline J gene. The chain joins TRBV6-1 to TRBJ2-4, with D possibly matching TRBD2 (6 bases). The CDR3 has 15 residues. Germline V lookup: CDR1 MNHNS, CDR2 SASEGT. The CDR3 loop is CASSDAERRAYGQYF. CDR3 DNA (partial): TGTGCCAGCAGTGACGCCGAGAGGAGGGCCTATGGT.

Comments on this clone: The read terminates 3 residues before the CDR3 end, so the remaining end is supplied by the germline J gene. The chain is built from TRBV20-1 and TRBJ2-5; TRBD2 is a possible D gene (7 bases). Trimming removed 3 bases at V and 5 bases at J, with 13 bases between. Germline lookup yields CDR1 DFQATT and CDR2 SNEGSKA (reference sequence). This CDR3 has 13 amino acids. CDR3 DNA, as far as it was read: TGCAGTGCTAGGGGGGGGCCCCGGGAGACC. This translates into CSARGGPRET. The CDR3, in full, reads CSARGGPRETQYF.

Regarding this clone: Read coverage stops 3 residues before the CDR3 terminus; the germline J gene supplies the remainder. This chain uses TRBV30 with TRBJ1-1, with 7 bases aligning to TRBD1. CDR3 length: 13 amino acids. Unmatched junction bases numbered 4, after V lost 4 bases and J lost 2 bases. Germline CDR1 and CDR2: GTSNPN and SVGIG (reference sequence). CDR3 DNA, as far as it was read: TGTGCCTGGAACAGACAGGGAAACACTGAA. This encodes CAWNRQGNTE. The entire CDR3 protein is CAWNRQGNTEAFF.

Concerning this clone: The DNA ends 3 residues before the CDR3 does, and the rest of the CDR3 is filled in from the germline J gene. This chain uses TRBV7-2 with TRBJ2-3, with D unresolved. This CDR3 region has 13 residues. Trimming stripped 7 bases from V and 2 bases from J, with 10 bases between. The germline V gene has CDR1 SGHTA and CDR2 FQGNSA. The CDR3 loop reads CASKGVYTDTQYF. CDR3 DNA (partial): TGTGCCAGCAAGGGCGTATACACAGATACG.

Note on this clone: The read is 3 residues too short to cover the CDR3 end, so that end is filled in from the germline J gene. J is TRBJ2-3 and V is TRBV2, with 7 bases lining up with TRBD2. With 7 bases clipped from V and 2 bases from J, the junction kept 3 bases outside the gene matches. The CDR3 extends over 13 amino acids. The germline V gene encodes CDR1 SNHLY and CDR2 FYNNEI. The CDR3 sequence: CASKLAATDTQYF. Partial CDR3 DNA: TGTGCCAGCAAGCTAGCGGCCACAGATACG.

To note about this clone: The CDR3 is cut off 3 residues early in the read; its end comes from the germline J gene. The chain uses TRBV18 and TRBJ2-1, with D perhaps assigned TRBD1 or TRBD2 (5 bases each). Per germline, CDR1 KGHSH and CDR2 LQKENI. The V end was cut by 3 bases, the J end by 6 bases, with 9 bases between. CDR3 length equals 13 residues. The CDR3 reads CASSPPGSNEQFF. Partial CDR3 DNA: TGTGCCAGCTCACCTCCAGGGAGCAATGAG. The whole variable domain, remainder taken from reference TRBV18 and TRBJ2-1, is NAGVMQNPRHLVRRRGQEARLRCSPMKGHSHVYWYRQLPEEGLKFMVYLQKENIIDESGMPKERFSAEFPKEGPSILRIQQVVRGDSAAYFCASSPPGSNEQFFGPGTRLTVL.

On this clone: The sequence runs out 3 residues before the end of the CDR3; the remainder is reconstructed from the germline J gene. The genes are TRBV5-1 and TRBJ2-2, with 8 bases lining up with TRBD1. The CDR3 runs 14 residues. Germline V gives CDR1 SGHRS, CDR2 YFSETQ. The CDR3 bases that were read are TGCGCCAGCAGCGAGACAGGGGATGGGGAAAAG. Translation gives CASSETGDGEK. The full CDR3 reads CASSETGDGEKLFF.

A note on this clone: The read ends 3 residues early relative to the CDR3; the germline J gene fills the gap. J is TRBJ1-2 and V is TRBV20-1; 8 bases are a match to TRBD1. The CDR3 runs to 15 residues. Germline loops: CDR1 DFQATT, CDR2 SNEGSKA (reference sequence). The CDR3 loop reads CSALTQGAGSRGYTF. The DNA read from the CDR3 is TGCAGTGCTCTTACTCAGGGGGCAGGTTCGAGAGGC.

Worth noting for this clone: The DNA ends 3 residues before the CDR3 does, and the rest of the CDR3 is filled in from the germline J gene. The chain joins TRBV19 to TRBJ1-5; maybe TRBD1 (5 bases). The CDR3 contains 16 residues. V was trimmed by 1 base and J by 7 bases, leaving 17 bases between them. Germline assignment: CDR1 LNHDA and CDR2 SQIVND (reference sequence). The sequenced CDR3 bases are TGTGCCAGTAGTATAGTTGAGCTGGGCGGGGGGCAGCCC. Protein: CASSIVELGGGQP. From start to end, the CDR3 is CASSIVELGGGQPQHF.

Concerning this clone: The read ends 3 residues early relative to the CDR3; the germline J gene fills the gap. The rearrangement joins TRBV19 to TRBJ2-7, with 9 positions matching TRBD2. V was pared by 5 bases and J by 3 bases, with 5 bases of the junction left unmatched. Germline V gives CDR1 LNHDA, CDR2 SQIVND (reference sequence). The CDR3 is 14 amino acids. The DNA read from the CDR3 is TGTGCCAGTAGTTTCGCGGGGGGGGACTACGAG. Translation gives CASSFAGGDYE. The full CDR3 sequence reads CASSFAGGDYEQYF.

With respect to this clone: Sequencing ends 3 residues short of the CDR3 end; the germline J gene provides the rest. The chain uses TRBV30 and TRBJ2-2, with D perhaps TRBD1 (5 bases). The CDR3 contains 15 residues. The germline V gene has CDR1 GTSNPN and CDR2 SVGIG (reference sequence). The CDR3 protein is CAWSVDGSGANVLFF. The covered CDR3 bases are TGTGCCTGGAGTGTGGACGGTTCTGGGGCCAACGTG.

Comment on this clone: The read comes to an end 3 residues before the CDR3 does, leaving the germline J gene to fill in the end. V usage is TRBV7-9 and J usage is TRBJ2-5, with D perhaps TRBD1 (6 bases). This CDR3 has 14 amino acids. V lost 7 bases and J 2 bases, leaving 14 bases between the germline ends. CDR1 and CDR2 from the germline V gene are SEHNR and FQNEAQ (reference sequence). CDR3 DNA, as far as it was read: TGTGCCAGCACCCGGGACACGGATCAAGAGACC. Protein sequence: CASTRDTDQET. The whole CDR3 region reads CASTRDTDQETQYF.

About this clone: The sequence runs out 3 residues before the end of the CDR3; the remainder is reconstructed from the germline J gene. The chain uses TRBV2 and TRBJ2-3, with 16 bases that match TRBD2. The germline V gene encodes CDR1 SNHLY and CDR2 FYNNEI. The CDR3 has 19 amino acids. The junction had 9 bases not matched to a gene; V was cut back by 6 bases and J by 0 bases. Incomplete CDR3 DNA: TGTGCCAGCAGCGCTCCGGGACTAGCGGGAGGGACTAGCACAGATACG. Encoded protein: CASSAPGLAGGTSTDT. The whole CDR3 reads CASSAPGLAGGTSTDTQYF.

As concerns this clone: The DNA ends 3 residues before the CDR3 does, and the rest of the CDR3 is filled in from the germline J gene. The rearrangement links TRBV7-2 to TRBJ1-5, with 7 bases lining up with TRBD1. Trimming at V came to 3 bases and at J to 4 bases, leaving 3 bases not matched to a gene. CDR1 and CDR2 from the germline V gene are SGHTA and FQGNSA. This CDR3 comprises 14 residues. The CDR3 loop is CASSLGQLNQPQHF. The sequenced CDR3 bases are TGTGCCAGCAGCTTGGGACAGCTTAATCAGCCC.

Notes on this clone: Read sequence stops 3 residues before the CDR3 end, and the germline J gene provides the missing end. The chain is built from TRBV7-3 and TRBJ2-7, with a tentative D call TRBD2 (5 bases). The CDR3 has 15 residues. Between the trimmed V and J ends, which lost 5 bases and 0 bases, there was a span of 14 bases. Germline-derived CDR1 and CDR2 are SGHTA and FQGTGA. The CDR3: CASSRSTTFSYEQYF. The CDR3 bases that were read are TGTGCCAGCAGCCGATCGACTACCTTCTCCTACGAG.

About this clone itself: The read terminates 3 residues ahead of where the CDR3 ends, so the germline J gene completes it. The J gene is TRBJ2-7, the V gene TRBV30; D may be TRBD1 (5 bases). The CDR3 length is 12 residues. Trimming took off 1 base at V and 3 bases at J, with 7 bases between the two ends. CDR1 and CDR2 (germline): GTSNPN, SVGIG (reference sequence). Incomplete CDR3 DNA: TGTGCCTGGAGTGAGGACATCTACGAG. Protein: CAWSEDIYE. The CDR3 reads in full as CAWSEDIYEQYF.

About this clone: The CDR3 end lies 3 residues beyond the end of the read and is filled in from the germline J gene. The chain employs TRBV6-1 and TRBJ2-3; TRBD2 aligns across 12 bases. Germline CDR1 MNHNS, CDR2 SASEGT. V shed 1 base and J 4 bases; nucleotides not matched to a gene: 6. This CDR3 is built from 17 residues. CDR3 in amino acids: CASSEDGRLAGADTQYF. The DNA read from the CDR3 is TGTGCCAGCAGTGAAGACGGACGACTAGCGGGAGCAGATACG.

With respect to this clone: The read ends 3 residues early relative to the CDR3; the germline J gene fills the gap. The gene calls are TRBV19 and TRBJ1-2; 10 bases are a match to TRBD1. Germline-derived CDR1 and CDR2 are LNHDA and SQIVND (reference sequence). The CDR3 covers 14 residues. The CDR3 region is CASNPGGTGASYTF. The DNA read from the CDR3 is TGTGCCAGTAACCCAGGAGGGACAGGGGCGAGC.

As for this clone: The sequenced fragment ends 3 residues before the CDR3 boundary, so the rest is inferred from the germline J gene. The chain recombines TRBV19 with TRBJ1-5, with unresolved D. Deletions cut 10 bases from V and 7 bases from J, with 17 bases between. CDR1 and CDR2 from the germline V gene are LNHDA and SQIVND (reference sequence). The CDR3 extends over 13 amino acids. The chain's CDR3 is CATSQKGTQPQHF. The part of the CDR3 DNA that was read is TGTGCCACTTCACAAAAGGGCACACAGCCC.

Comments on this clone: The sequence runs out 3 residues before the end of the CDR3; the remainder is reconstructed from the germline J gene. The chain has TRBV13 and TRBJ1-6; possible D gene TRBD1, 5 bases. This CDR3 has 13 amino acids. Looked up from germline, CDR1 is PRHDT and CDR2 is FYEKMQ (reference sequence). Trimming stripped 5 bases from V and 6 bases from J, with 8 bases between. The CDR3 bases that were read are TGTGCCAGCAGCACAAGGGGTAATTCACCC. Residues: CASSTRGNSP. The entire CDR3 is CASSTRGNSPLHF.

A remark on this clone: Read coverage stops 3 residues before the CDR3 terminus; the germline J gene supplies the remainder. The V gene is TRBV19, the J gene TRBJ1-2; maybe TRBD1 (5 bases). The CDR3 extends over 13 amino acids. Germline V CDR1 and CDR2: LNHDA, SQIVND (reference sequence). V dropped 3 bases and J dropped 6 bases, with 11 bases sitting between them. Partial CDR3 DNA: TGTGCCAGTAGTATGAACAGGCCCCATGGC. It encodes CASSMNRPHG. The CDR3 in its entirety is CASSMNRPHGYTF.

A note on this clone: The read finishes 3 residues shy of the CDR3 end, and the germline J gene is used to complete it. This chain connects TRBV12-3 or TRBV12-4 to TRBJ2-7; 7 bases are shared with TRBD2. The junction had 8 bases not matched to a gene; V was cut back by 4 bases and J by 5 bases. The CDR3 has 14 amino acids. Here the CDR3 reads CASSSTSGTHEQYF. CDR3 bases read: TGTGCCAGCAGTTCAACCAGCGGGACCCACGAG.

The CDR3 sequence: CASSEALGTGTEQYF. Incomplete CDR3 DNA: TGTGCCAGCAGTGAAGCGCTTGGGACAGGGACCGAG. The chain couples TRBV2 to TRBJ2-7; 9 nucleotides agree with TRBD1. The sequence runs out 3 residues before the end of the CDR3; the remainder is reconstructed from the germline J gene. The length of the CDR3 is 15 residues. After removal of 0 bases from V and 6 bases from J, the junction contained 6 bases not matched to a gene. Germline CDR1 reads SNHLY; CDR2 reads FYNNEI.